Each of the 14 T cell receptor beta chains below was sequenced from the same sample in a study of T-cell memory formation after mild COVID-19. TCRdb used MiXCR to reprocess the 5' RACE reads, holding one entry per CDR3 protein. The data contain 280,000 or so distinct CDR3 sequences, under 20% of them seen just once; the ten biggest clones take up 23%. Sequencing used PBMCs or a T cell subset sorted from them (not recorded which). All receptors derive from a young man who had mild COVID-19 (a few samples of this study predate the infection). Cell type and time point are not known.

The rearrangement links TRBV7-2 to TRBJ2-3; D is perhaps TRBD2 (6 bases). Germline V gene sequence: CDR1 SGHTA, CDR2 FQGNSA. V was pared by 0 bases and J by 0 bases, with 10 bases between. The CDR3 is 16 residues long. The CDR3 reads CASSLALGLSTDTQYF. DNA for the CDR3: TGTGCCAGCAGCTTAGCGCTGGGACTGAGCACAGATACGCAGTATTTT.

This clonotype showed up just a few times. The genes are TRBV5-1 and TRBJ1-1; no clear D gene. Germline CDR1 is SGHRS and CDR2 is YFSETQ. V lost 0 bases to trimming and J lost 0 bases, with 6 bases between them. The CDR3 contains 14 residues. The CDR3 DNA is TGCGCCAGCAGCTTGGGGTTCATGAACACTGAAGCTTTCTTT. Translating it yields CASSLGFMNTEAFF. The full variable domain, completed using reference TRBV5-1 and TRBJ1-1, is KAGVTQTPRYLIKTRGQQVTLSCSPISGHRSVSWYQQTPGQGLQFLFEYFSETQRNKGNFPGRFSGRQFSNSRSEMNVSTLELGDSALYLCASSLGFMNTEAFFGQGTRLTVV.

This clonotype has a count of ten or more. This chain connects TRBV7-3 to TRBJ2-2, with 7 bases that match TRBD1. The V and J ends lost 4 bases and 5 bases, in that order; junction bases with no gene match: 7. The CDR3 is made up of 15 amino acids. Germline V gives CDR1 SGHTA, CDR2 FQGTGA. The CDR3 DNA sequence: TGTGCCAGCAGCTCCCAGACAGGGTGGACCGGGGAGCTGTTTTTT. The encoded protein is CASSSQTGWTGELFF.

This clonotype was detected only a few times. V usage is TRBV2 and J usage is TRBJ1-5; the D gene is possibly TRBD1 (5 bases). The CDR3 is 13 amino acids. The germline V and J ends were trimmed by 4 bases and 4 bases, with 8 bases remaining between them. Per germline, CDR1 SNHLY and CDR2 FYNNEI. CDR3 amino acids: CASSGQINQPQHF. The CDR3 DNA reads TGTGCCAGCAGTGGACAGATTAATCAGCCCCAGCATTTT.

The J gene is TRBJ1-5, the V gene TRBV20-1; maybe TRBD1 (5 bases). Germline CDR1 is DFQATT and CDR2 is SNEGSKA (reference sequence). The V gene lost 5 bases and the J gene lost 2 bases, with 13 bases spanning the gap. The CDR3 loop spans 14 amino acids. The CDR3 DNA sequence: TGCAGTGCTGAGCCAGGGTCTGGCAATCAGCCCCAGCATTTT. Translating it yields CSAEPGSGNQPQHF.

Here the CDR3 reads CASSPRTTRYEQYV. CDR3 nucleotides: TGTGCCAGCAGCCCCCGGACTACCCGCTACGAGCAGTACGTC. The J gene is TRBJ2-7, the V gene TRBV7-2; tentatively, D is TRBD2 (6 bases). This CDR3 has 14 residues. The germline V gene encodes CDR1 SGHTA and CDR2 FQGNSA. The V and J ends lost 5 bases and 3 bases respectively, with 14 bases between them.

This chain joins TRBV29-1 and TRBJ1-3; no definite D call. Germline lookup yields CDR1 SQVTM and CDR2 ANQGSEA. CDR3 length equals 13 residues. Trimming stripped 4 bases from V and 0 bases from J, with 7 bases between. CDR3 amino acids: CSVGEVSGNTIYF. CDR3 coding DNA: TGCAGCGTTGGGGAAGTCTCTGGAAACACCATATATTTT.

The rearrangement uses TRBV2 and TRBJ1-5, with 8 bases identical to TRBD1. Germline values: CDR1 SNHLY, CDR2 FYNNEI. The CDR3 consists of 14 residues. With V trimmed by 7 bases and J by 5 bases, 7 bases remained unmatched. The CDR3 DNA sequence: TGTGCCAGCAAAATAGAGACAGGGGATCAGCCCCAGCATTTT. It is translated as CASKIETGDQPQHF.

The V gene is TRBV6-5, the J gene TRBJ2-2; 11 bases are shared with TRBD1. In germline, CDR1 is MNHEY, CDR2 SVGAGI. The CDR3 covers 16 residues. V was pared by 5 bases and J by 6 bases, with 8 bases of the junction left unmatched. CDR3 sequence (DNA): TGTGCCAGCAGTCCGGCTGGGACAGGGGGGTCCGGGGAGCTGTTTTTT. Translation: CASSPAGTGGSGELFF.

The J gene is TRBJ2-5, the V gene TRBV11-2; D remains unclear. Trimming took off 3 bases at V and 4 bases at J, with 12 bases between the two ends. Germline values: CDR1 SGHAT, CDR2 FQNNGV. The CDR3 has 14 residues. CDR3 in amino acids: CASSLIGAGETQYF. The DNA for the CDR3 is TGTGCCAGCAGCTTGATAGGAGCAGGAGAGACCCAGTACTTC.

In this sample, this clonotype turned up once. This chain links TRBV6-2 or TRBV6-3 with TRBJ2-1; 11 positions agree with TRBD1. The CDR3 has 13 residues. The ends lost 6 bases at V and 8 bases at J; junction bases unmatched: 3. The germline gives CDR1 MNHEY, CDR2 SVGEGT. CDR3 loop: CASRRTGGDEQFF. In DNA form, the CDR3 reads TGTGCCAGCAGACGGACAGGGGGCGATGAGCAGTTCTTC.

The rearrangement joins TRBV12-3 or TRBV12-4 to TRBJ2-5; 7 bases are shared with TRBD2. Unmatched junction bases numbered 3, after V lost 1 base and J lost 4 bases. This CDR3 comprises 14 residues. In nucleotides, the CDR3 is TGTGCCAGCAGTTTAGAGCGGGGTAGAGAGACCCAGTACTTC. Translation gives CASSLERGRETQYF.

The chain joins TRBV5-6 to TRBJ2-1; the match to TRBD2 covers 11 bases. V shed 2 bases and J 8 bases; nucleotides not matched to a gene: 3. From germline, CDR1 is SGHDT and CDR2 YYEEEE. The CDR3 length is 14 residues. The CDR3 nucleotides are TGTGCCAGCAGCTTTAGCGGGGGGGCCGATGAGCAGTTCTTC. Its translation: CASSFSGGADEQFF.

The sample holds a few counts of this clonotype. The CDR3 bases are TGTGCCAGCTTGGGACAGGGGGCCTACAATGAGCAGTTCTTC. It specifies CASLGQGAYNEQFF. The chain carries TRBV4-2 and TRBJ2-1; TRBD1 matches at 11 bases. From germline, CDR1 is LGHNA and CDR2 YNFKEQ. This CDR3 has 14 amino acids. Trimming removed 8 bases from V and 2 bases from J; junction bases left unmatched: 2.